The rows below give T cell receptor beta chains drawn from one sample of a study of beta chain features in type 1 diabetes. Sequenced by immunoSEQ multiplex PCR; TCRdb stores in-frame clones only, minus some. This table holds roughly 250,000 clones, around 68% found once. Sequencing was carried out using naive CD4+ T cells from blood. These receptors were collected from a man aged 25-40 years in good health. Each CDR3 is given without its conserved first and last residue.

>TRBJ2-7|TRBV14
ASSQVGHEQY
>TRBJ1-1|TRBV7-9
ASSLAADTEAF
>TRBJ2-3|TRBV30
AWSSGQGSTDTQY
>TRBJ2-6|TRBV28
ASTPRSGANVLT
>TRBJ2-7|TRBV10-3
AISGTSGYEQY
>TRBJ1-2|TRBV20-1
SARSSYGYT
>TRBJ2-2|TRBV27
ASSLSPGTGELF
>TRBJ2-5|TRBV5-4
ASSLGPKETQY
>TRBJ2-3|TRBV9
ASSVGGPDTQY
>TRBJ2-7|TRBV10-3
AISRSGGSSYEQY
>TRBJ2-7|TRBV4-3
ASSQLRGREYEQY
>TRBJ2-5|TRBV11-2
ASTPSHGSQETQY
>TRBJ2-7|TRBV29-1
SAAAGTGGSYEQY
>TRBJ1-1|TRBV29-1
SVAGRLNTEAF
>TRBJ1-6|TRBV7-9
ASSAGKGSPLH
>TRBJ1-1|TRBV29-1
SVGHLSTEAF
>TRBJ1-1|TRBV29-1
SVNRKLNTEAF
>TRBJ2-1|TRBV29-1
SVERVYNEQF
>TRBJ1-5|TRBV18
ASSTSLDQPQH
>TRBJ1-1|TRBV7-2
ASSLSGEAF
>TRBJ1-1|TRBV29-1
SVAGVMNTEAF
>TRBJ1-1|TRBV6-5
ASGVRGNTEAF
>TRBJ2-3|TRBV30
AWSHKDTQY
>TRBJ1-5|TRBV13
ASSLGGWQKGNQPQH
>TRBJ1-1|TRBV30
ACTKGGIGTEAF
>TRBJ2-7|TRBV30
AWSPGTGGTYEQY
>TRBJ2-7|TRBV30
AWSSLANEQY
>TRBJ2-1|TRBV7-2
ASSLSSASEYNEQF
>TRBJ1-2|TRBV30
AWSPGPQHGYT
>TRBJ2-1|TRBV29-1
SVGRDNEQF
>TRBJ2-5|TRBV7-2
ASRPGTGRETQY
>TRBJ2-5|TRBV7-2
ASSPRSGVQETQY
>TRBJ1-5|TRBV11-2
ASSLGTGGANQPQH
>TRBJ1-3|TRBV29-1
SVEDFGSGNTIY
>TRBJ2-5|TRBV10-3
AIGSTSGQETQY
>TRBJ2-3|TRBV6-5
ASSWTATWSTDTQY
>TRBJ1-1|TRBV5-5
ASSLVRGRVNTEAF
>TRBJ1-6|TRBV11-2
ASSFADNSPLH
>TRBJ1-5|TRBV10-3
AISELDDGDQPQH
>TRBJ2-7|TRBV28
ASSPPGTLVAEQY
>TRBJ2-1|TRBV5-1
ASSFRQSAYNEQF
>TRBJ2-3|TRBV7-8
ASSRPTQREVTDTQY
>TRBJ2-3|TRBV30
AYGQGLRTDTQY
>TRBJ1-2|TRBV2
ASIPDSYGYT
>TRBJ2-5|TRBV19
ASSTPGWYQETQY
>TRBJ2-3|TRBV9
ASSVGPQADTQY
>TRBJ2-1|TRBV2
ASSPYNEQF
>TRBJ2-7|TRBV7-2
ASSYGTAEQY
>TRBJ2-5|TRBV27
ASSINRGETQY
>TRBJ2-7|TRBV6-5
ASSLRTGDHEQY
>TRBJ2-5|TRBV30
AWSPGAHETQY
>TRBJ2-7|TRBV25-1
ASSALRDWRWEQY
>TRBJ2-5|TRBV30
AWRGEETQY
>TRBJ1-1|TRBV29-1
SVVSQRNTEAF